These T cell receptor beta chains were read from a single sample in a study of blood T cell repertoires in COVID-19. Measured with immunoSEQ multiplex PCR; TCRdb has only the in-frame clones, and not every one. Counted here are 160,000 or so clones, around 80% occurring once; the ten biggest clones make up around 19%. What was sequenced was peripheral blood. All receptors derive from a woman aged 80 or over with acute or convalescent COVID-19. The CDR3 runs from the conserved cysteine through the conserved F or W. The D gene is left open where the match is weak. The size of a clone is reported for some rows only, either as once, few or many, or as a class for expanded clones.

D,J,length,V,size,DNA,CDR3
-,TRBJ1-4,14,TRBV5-6,-,TGTGCCAGCAGCCCTGTCCGTGGACAGGAAAAACTGTTTTTT,CASSPVRGQEKLFF
-,TRBJ2-1,16,TRBV9,once,TGTGCCAGCAGCACATCCGGGACTCTGTGGCACAATGAGCAGTTCTTC,CASSTSGTLWHNEQFF
TRBD1,TRBJ1-1,14,TRBV3-1/TRBV3-2,-,TGTGCCAGCAGCCCGACAGGGGATGTGACTGAAGCTTTCTTT,CASSPTGDVTEAFF
TRBD1,TRBJ2-7,14,TRBV6-5,-,TGTGCCAGCGTACCGGGACAGGGGTACCACGAGCAGTACTTC,CASVPGQGYHEQYF
TRBD1,TRBJ1-2,14,TRBV6-2/TRBV6-3,-,TGTGCCAGCAGCAAGATAACAGGGGACTATGGCTACACCTTC,CASSKITGDYGYTF
TRBD2,TRBJ2-1,17,TRBV20-1,-,TGCAGTGCTAGTCCATGGACTAGCGCGAGCTCCTACAATGAGCAGTTCTTC,CSASPWTSASSYNEQFF
-,TRBJ2-7,12,TRBV7-2,-,TGTGCCAGCAGCTTCGTATCCTACGAGCAGTACTTC,CASSFVSYEQYF
-,TRBJ2-1,14,TRBV19,few,TGTGCCAGTAGTATATTGACAGGATCGAATGAGCAGTTCTTC,CASSILTGSNEQFF
-,TRBJ1-2,14,TRBV6-1,-,TGTGCCAGCAGTGAATTCCCGAGCGGGTATGGCTACACCTTC,CASSEFPSGYGYTF
-,TRBJ2-7,14,TRBV18,few,TGTGCCAGCTCACCCAGGGACAAATTCTACGAGCAGTACTTC,CASSPRDKFYEQYF
TRBD1,TRBJ1-6,14,TRBV9,-,TGTGCCAGCAGCCCACAGGGGGATAATTCACCCCTCCACTTT,CASSPQGDNSPLHF
-,TRBJ1-2,17,TRBV13,-,TGTGCCAGCAGCCTTACCTCCTTACAGGGTATCTCCTATGGCTACACCTTC,CASSLTSLQGISYGYTF
-,TRBJ1-3,16,TRBV6-1,once,TGTGCCAGCAGTGAATCCCAGGGGAGCTCTGGAAACACCATATATTTT,CASSESQGSSGNTIYF
-,TRBJ2-3,17,TRBV4-2,-,TGTGCCAGCAGCCCTGGGATAGGGGGGGCCGAAACAGATACGCAGTATTTT,CASSPGIGGAETDTQYF
-,TRBJ2-5,13,TRBV3-1/TRBV3-2,-,TGTGCCAGCAGCCCAAACAGGGAGGAGACCCAGTACTTC,CASSPNREETQYF
TRBD1,TRBJ1-6,13,TRBV7-9,-,TGTGCCAGCAGCAGGGGGCCTGTCGCCCCCCTCCACTTT,CASSRGPVAPLHF
TRBD1,TRBJ1-6,16,TRBV5-4,-,TGTGCCAGCAGCTTTGGAGGGGGCGCGAACAATTCACCCCTCCACTTT,CASSFGGGANNSPLHF
TRBD1,TRBJ1-2,17,TRBV19,-,TGTGCCAGTAGTTCCTCCCGAGGGGGACAGGGAAAAGATGGCTACACCTTC,CASSSSRGGQGKDGYTF
TRBD2,TRBJ2-3,15,TRBV20-1,-,TGCAGTGCTAGTCTCCTAGCGGGGGCCACAGATACGCAGTATTTT,CSASLLAGATDTQYF
-,TRBJ1-4,14,TRBV10-1,-,TGCGCCAGCATGAAGAACAGGACTAATGAAAAACTGTTTTTT,CASMKNRTNEKLFF
-,TRBJ1-3,18,TRBV19,-,TGTGCCAGTAGTATAGATCTTGAGACAGGTCCCGCTGGAAACACCATATATTTT,CASSIDLETGPAGNTIYF
TRBD2,TRBJ2-7,16,TRBV5-6,-,TGTGCCAGCAGCTTGGTTCTAGCGGGAGTAACTTACGAGCAGTACTTC,CASSLVLAGVTYEQYF
TRBD2,TRBJ2-7,15,TRBV7-2,-,TGTGCCAGCAGCCCCCTTAGCGGGGGGTCCTACGAGCAGTACTTC,CASSPLSGGSYEQYF
-,TRBJ1-2,14,TRBV27,-,TGTGCCAGCAGCCCGCAATGGGAGGGTTATGGCTACACCTTC,CASSPQWEGYGYTF
TRBD1,TRBJ2-1,15,TRBV6-1,-,TGTGCCAGCAGTGAGGACAGGGGGATCTACAATGAGCAGTTCTTC,CASSEDRGIYNEQFF
TRBD1,TRBJ1-6,12,TRBV6-5,once,TGTGCCAGCAGGACAGGGGAGGGACCCCTCCACTTT,CASRTGEGPLHF
TRBD1,TRBJ1-2,16,TRBV7-9,-,TGTGCCAGCAGCCCAGACCGGGACAGGGAGTTCTATGGCTACACCTTC,CASSPDRDREFYGYTF
-,TRBJ2-7,12,TRBV6-2/TRBV6-3,-,TGTGCCAGCAGTTACTCTATTTACGAGCAGTACTTC,CASSYSIYEQYF
TRBD2,TRBJ2-4,14,TRBV30,once,TGTGCCTGGAGCGCCGGACCCGGGAGGGACATTCAGTACTTC,CAWSAGPGRDIQYF
-,TRBJ1-6,17,TRBV4-1,-,TGCGCCAGCAGCCCCTCACGCGGGCTCAGGCTAAATTCACCCCTCCACTTT,CASSPSRGLRLNSPLHF
-,TRBJ1-6,14,TRBV6-5,few,TGTGCCAGCATGGGGAGCTCCTATAATTCACCCCTCCACTTT,CASMGSSYNSPLHF
TRBD1,TRBJ2-7,13,TRBV30,-,TGTGCCTGGAACCGGGACAGCTCCTACGAGCAGTACTTC,CAWNRDSSYEQYF
TRBD1,TRBJ1-2,15,TRBV6-1,-,TGTGCCAGCAGCTCTTGGGACAGGGGGCCTTGGGGCTACACCTTC,CASSSWDRGPWGYTF
-,TRBJ2-1,14,TRBV28,-,TGTGCCAGCAGTTTACAAGCGATTTGGAATGAGCAGTTCTTC,CASSLQAIWNEQFF
TRBD1,TRBJ1-2,14,TRBV30,-,TGTGCCTGGAGTGTACTGAACAGGGGGCATGGCTACACCTTC,CAWSVLNRGHGYTF
TRBD2,TRBJ2-7,14,TRBV18,-,TGTGCCAGCTCAGCGAGCGGGGGCCAGTACGAGCAGTACTTC,CASSASGGQYEQYF
-,TRBJ1-6,14,TRBV5-1,-,TGCGCCAGTACGCCGGGAGGGCTTAATTCACCCCTCCACTTT,CASTPGGLNSPLHF
TRBD2,TRBJ2-7,15,TRBV6-5,-,TGTGCCAGCAACCCGCGGGCGGGGGGGGCCTACGAGCAGTACTTC,CASNPRAGGAYEQYF
TRBD1,TRBJ1-6,16,TRBV3-1/TRBV3-2,-,TGTGCCAGCAGCCCCCCAAGGACAGGTTTTAATTCACCCCTCCACTTT,CASSPPRTGFNSPLHF
-,TRBJ2-7,15,TRBV4-2,-,TGTGCCAGCAGCCAAGGAGACGGAGGGGCCTACGAGCAGTACTTC,CASSQGDGGAYEQYF
TRBD2,TRBJ2-3,18,TRBV5-4,-,TGTGCCAGCAGCTTGGTAGGGTCATGGCGGGGGGGCACAGATACGCAGTATTTT,CASSLVGSWRGGTDTQYF